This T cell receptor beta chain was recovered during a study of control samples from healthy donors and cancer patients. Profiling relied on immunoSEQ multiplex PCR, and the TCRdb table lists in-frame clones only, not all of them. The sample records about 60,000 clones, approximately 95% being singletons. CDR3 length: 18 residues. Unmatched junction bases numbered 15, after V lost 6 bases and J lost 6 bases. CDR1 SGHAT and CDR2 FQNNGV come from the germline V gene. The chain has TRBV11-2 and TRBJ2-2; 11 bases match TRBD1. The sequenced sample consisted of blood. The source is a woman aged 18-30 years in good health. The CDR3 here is CASRDLVRTGGASGELFF. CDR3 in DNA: TGTGCCAGCAGAGACTTAGTCCGGACAGGGGGCGCTTCCGGGGAGCTGTTTTTT.